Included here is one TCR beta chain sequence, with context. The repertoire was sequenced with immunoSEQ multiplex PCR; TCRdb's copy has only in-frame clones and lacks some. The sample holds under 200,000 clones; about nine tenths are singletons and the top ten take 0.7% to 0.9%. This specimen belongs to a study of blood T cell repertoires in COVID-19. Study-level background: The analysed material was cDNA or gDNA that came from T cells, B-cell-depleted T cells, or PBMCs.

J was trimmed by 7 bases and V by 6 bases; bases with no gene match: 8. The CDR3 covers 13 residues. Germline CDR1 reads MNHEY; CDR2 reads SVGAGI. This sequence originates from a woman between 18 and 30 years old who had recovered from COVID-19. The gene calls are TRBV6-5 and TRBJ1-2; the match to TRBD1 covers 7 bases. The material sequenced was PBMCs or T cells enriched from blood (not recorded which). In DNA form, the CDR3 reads TGTGCCAGCAGACGGACAGGTACGGGTGGCTACACCTTC. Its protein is CASRRTGTGGYTF.